The 18 T cell receptor beta chains given below trace back to one sample, sequenced in a study of cytomegalovirus exposure and HLA in healthy donors. A multiplex PCR was run with 60 Vbeta primers and 13 Jbeta primers. Profiled with immunoSEQ multiplex PCR; TCRdb holds only in-frame clones, not every one. The table has some 150,000 clones, approximately 78% seen once. Sequencing was carried out using PBMCs. The source is a young woman in good health and CMV-seropositive.

The chain joins TRBV18 to TRBJ1-5; D might be TRBD1 (5 bases). V lost 2 bases, J lost 5 bases, and 7 bases lay in between. The CDR3 spans 13 residues. Germline values: CDR1 KGHSH, CDR2 LQKENI. The CDR3 loop reads CASSPGGDQPQHF. CDR3 nucleotide sequence: TGTGCCAGCTCACCAGGGGGGGATCAGCCCCAGCATTTT.

This chain links TRBV7-2 with TRBJ1-5; 9 positions agree with TRBD1. V was clipped by 5 bases and J by 4 bases; unmatched bases: 9. The V gene's germline CDR1 is SGHTA and CDR2 FQGNSA. The CDR3 covers 16 residues. The CDR3 DNA is TGTGCCAGCAGCCCCCACAGGGGGCAGGAGAATCAGCCCCAGCATTTT. This translates into CASSPHRGQENQPQHF. Using reference TRBV7-2 and TRBJ1-5 for the parts outside the CDR3, the full variable domain is GAGVSQSPSNKVTEKGKDVELRCDPISGHTALYWYRQSLGQGLEFLIYFQGNSAPDKSGLPSDRFSAERTGGSVSTLTIQRTQQEDSAVYLCASSPHRGQENQPQHFGDGTRLSIL.

The V gene is TRBV6-5, the J gene TRBJ1-1; D is uncertain. From germline, CDR1 is MNHEY and CDR2 SVGAGI. The CDR3 has 14 residues. Trimming removed 2 bases at V and 1 base at J, with 8 bases between. In nucleotides, the CDR3 is TGTGCCAGCAGTTACGAGCCAGGGAACACTGAAGCTTTCTTT. This encodes CASSYEPGNTEAFF.

The CDR3 here is CASSLTSGAYNEQFF. CDR3 sequence (DNA): TGTGCCAGCAGCCTGACTAGCGGGGCGTACAATGAGCAGTTCTTC. V gene TRBV2 combines with J gene TRBJ2-1; 11 bases line up with TRBD2. The germline V gene encodes CDR1 SNHLY and CDR2 FYNNEI. Germline trimming cut 6 bases from V and 4 bases from J; bases unmatched to any gene: 5. The CDR3 is made up of 15 amino acids. The full variable domain, rest sourced from reference TRBV2 and TRBJ2-1, is EPEVTQTPSHQVTQMGQEVILRCVPISNHLYFYWYRQILGQKVEFLVSFYNNEISEKSEIFDDQFSVERPDGSNFTLKIRSTKLEDSAMYFCASSLTSGAYNEQFFGPGTRLTVL.

The chain couples TRBV5-1 to TRBJ2-7, with 7 nucleotides matching TRBD1. CDR1 and CDR2 (germline): SGHRS, YFSETQ. The CDR3 spans 13 residues. V shed 3 bases, J shed 2 bases, and the junction held 2 bases outside the gene matches. Written as DNA, the CDR3 is TGCGCCAGCAGCTCGGGACAGACCTACGAGCAGTACTTC. Amino acid sequence: CASSSGQTYEQYF.

The rearrangement joins TRBV10-3 to TRBJ1-1, with D uncertain. V was shortened by 3 bases and J by 5 bases, with 13 bases between the two germline ends. This CDR3 is built from 14 residues. Germline CDR1 ENHRY, CDR2 SYGVKD. CDR3 sequence reads: CAISDEGPQTEAFF. In DNA form, the CDR3 reads TGTGCCATCAGTGATGAGGGTCCCCAGACTGAAGCTTTCTTT.

V usage is TRBV9 and J usage is TRBJ2-1; TRBD2 agrees at 9 bases. There are 14 residues in the CDR3. Germline lookup yields CDR1 SGDLS and CDR2 YYNGEE. V dropped 4 bases and J dropped 10; count of bases not matched to a gene: 9. Here the CDR3 DNA reads TGTGCCAGCAGCTTCCGAAGCGCGGGGGGGGAGCAGTTCTTC. Translating it yields CASSFRSAGGEQFF.

This clone was seen many times. The rearrangement links TRBV5-7 to TRBJ1-2, with D possibly TRBD1 on 6 matching bases. TRBV5-7 is flagged as an ORF with uncertain function. V was cut by 3 bases and J by 5 bases, with 14 bases left in between. The CDR3 totals 14 residues. CDR3 protein: CASSYPGVAYGYTF. The CDR3 nucleotides are TGTGCCAGCAGCTACCCAGGGGTCGCTTATGGCTACACCTTC.

This clone was seen only once. The V call is TRBV15, the J call TRBJ2-7; 8 bases match TRBD1. The CDR3 has 15 residues. The V segment lost 0 bases and the J segment 5 bases; nucleotides outside the gene matches: 6. CDR1 is LNHNV, CDR2 YYDKDF, per germline (reference sequence). The CDR3 bases are TGTGCCACCAGCAGAGATTTGACAGGGGACCACGAGCAGTACTTC. Its translation: CATSRDLTGDHEQYF.

The V gene is TRBV4-2, the J gene TRBJ2-1; 7 positions agree with TRBD2. The CDR3 totals 16 residues. The germline gives CDR1 LGHNA, CDR2 YNFKEQ. Losses at the gene ends were 1 base for V and 2 bases for J; bases not matched to a gene: 5. The CDR3 spells CASSQGLAATYNEQFF. CDR3 coding DNA: TGTGCCAGCAGCCAAGGTCTAGCGGCTACCTACAATGAGCAGTTCTTC.

This chain connects TRBV9 to TRBJ2-1, with 11 bases matching TRBD2. The CDR3 consists of 16 residues. Germline trimming cut 4 bases from V and 7 bases from J; bases unmatched to any gene: 10. Germline V gene lookup returns CDR1 SGDLS and CDR2 YYNGEE. CDR3 residues: CASSFQTSGGLNEQFF. The CDR3 nucleotides are TGTGCCAGCAGCTTCCAAACTAGCGGGGGACTGAATGAGCAGTTCTTC.

V gene TRBV19 combines with J gene TRBJ1-2, with 9 positions matching TRBD1. The ends lost 7 bases at V and 4 bases at J; junction bases unmatched: 16. The CDR3 runs to 17 residues. Germline V gene sequence: CDR1 LNHDA, CDR2 SQIVND (reference sequence). CDR3 residues: CASTLILDRGYLYGYTF. DNA for the CDR3: TGTGCCAGTACCCTCATCTTGGACAGGGGATACCTCTATGGCTACACCTTC.

The chain has TRBV7-3 and TRBJ1-2, with D possibly being TRBD1 (6 bases). CDR1 SGHTA and CDR2 FQGTGA come from the germline V gene. The CDR3 length is 15 residues. The germline V and J ends were trimmed by 3 bases and 2 bases, with 13 bases remaining between them. CDR3 nucleotides: TGTGCCAGCAGCTTGGACAGATTCCCGAACTATGGCTACACCTTC. Translated: CASSLDRFPNYGYTF.

The chain joins TRBV19 to TRBJ1-1; D unclear. The CDR3 loop spans 11 amino acids. The V end lost 7 bases, the J end lost 1 base, and 4 bases lay between the germline ends. Germline V lookup: CDR1 LNHDA, CDR2 SQIVND (reference sequence). The CDR3 DNA reads as TGTGCCAGTATAGAGAACACTGAAGCTTTCTTT. Translating it yields CASIENTEAFF.

The V and J genes are TRBV9 and TRBJ2-2, with D possibly matching TRBD1 (6 bases). CDR3 length: 15 residues. Germline V gives CDR1 SGDLS, CDR2 YYNGEE. V was shortened by 0 bases and J by 5 bases, with 11 bases between the two germline ends. In nucleotides, the CDR3 is TGTGCCAGCAGCGTAGATCAGGGGCGTACCGGGGAGCTGTTTTTT. Translating gives CASSVDQGRTGELFF. The variable domain in full, with the rest retrieved from reference TRBV9 and TRBJ2-2, is DSGVTQTPKHLITATGQRVTLRCSPRSGDLSVYWYQQSLDQGLQFLIQYYNGEERAKGNILERFSAQQFPDLHSELNLSSLELGDSALYFCASSVDQGRTGELFFGEGSRLTVL.

This clone was seen more than once but under ten times. Sequence at one end of the junction differs from germline and may be a read error. The chain carries TRBV7-9 and TRBJ1-2; tentatively, D is TRBD1 (6 bases). This CDR3 region has 16 residues. Per germline, CDR1 SEHNR and CDR2 FQNEAQ (reference sequence). CDR3: CSSSLRFGGRVYGYTF. The CDR3 coding sequence is TGTTCCAGCAGCTTAAGGTTCGGGGGGCGCGTCTATGGCTACACCTTC.

The chain couples TRBV15 to TRBJ2-3, with 7 bases aligning to TRBD1. V shed 1 base, J shed 1 base, and the junction held 11 bases outside the gene matches. Germline-derived CDR1 and CDR2 are LNHNV and YYDKDF (reference sequence). The CDR3 extends over 18 amino acids. The CDR3 spells CATSRAPTTGFGTDTQYF. The DNA for the CDR3 is TGTGCCACCAGCAGAGCCCCGACGACAGGGTTCGGCACAGATACGCAGTATTTT.

The chain recombines TRBV30 with TRBJ2-5; 8 bases agree with TRBD2. The CDR3 has 15 amino acids. Trimming took 2 bases from V and 5 from J; bases not matched to a gene: 10. The V gene's germline CDR1 is GTSNPN and CDR2 SVGIG (reference sequence). CDR3 region: CAWSHGRGARETQYF. CDR3 in DNA: TGTGCCTGGAGTCATGGGCGGGGGGCCCGGGAGACCCAGTACTTC.